Shown below are 6 T cell receptor beta chains from a single sample sequenced in a study of shared clonotypes between healthy human individuals. Clones were sequenced by immunoSEQ multiplex PCR, and TCRdb holds only the in-frame ones, with some missing. The sample records hundreds of thousands of clones, around 72% being singletons. Sequenced material: memory CD4+ T cells sorted from blood. Regarding subset: CD45RA-negative fraction. The receptors come from a woman in her 30s in good health.

The chain recombines TRBV11-1 with TRBJ2-1, with 7 positions matching TRBD2. CDR1 and CDR2 from the germline V gene are SGHAT and FQDESV (reference sequence). After removal of 4 bases from V and 6 bases from J, the junction contained 12 bases not matched to a gene. This CDR3 region has 16 residues. CDR3 sequence reads: CASSSLGGRFGNEQFF. The CDR3 DNA is TGTGCCAGCAGCTCACTCGGCGGGAGATTCGGCAATGAGCAGTTCTTC.

The chain is built from TRBV19 and TRBJ1-2; weak D call: TRBD1 (6 bases). Germline-derived CDR1 and CDR2 are LNHDA and SQIVND (reference sequence). This CDR3 is built from 13 residues. Trimming pared 7 bases from V and 4 bases from J, leaving 13 bases between. The CDR3 nucleotides are TGTGCCAGTAACAGGGCCGAGGGCTATGGCTACACCTTC. This codes for CASNRAEGYGYTF.

The chain joins TRBV18 to TRBJ1-5; D gene ambiguous. V was cut by 2 bases and J by 5 bases, with 16 bases left in between. CDR1 is KGHSH and CDR2 is LQKENI in the germline V gene. The CDR3 has 16 amino acids. The chain's CDR3 is CASSPTAPTSYQPQHF. CDR3 nucleotide sequence: TGTGCCAGCTCACCAACTGCTCCGACAAGTTATCAGCCCCAGCATTTT. The variable domain in full, with the rest retrieved from reference TRBV18 and TRBJ1-5, is NAGVMQNPRHLVRRRGQEARLRCSPMKGHSHVYWYRQLPEEGLKFMVYLQKENIIDESGMPKERFSAEFPKEGPSILRIQQVVRGDSAAYFCASSPTAPTSYQPQHFGDGTRLSIL.

The chain links TRBV2 to TRBJ2-1; 10 bases fit TRBD2. V was pared by 8 bases and J by 2 bases, with 9 bases of the junction left unmatched. In germline, CDR1 is SNHLY, CDR2 FYNNEI. The CDR3 extends over 16 amino acids. The CDR3 loop is CASQREGASTYNEQFF. CDR3 coding DNA: TGTGCCAGCCAGCGGGAGGGCGCTTCTACCTACAATGAGCAGTTCTTC.

The chain joins TRBV5-1 to TRBJ2-7, with D possibly TRBD1 on 6 matching bases. Germline V lookup: CDR1 SGHRS, CDR2 YFSETQ. The V gene lost 5 bases and the J gene lost 0 bases, with 12 bases spanning the gap. This CDR3 is 14 amino acids long. The CDR3 region is CASSHGGYSYEQYF. CDR3 DNA: TGCGCCAGCAGTCATGGGGGCTACTCCTACGAGCAGTACTTC.

The V and J genes are TRBV29-1 and TRBJ2-1; D not certain. Germline CDR1 is SQVTM and CDR2 is ANQGSEA. The CDR3 length is 13 residues. Deletions cut 2 bases from V and 15 bases from J, with 20 bases between. In nucleotides, the CDR3 is TGCAGCGTTGAAAGTCCAGTACTACTCCTACGGTTCTTC. It is translated as CSVESPVLLLRFF.